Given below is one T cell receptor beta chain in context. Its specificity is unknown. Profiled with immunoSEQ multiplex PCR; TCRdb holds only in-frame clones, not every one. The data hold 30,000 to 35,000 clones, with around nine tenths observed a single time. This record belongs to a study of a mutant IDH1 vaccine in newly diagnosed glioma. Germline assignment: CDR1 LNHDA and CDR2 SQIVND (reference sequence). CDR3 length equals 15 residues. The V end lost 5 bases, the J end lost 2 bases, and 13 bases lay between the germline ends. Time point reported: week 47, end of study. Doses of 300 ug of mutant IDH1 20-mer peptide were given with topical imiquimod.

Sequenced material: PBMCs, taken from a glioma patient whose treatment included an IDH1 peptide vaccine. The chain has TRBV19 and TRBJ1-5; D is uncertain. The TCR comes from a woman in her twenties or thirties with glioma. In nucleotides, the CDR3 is TGTGCCAGTAGTTATCGGGGTTTCGGCAATCAGCCCCAGCATTTT. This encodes CASSYRGFGNQPQHF.